Many counts were recorded for the clone carrying this T cell receptor beta chain. Each CDR3 protein gets one entry after TCRdb re-called the reads with MiXCR. This table has about 200,000 distinct CDR3 sequences, roughly 9.8% appearing once. CDR1 SGHAT and CDR2 FQNNGV come from the germline V gene. The CDR3 is made up of 11 amino acids. V was clipped by 0 bases and J by 10 bases, with 4 bases between them. The data derive from a study of T cell repertoires in cytomegalovirus infection. The source of this sequence is a human donor in good health (CMV status not recorded). Some clones in this sample may be carry-over from other donors' samples. Sequencing was performed on PBMCs. This chain joins TRBV11-2 and TRBJ2-1; no firm D call. DNA of the CDR3: TGTGCCAGCAGCTTAGAACTAGAGCAGTTCTTC. Its protein product is CASSLELEQFF.